Sequencing of this TCR beta chain was carried out in a study of T and B cells in COVID-19 patients. Study observations and caveats: Patients with COVID-19 reportedly showed strongly skewed T cell receptor beta variable and joining gene usage.

The V and J ends lost 3 bases and 0 bases, in that order; junction bases with no gene match: 5. The CDR3 consists of 16 residues. In germline, CDR1 is KGHDR, CDR2 SFDVKD. TRB rearrangements were amplified by multiplex PCR with BIOMED2 TRB-A/B primers. MiXCR, run by TCRdb on the multiplex PCR reads, gives a single entry per CDR3 protein. The data hold around 15,000 distinct CDR3 sequences, with 28% observed a single time. This clonotype came up a few times. The antigen remains unidentified. Each TRB amplification used roughly 230-550 ng of genomic DNA from blood. The sample comprised blood. The receptor was isolated from a human donor who had recovered from COVID-19. The chain carries TRBV24-1 and TRBJ2-3, with 7 bases lining up with TRBD1. The CDR3 here is CATSDAGTASTDTQYF. In nucleotides, the CDR3 is TGTGCCACCAGTGATGCCGGGACAGCTAGCACAGATACGCAGTATTTT.